These 3 T cell receptor beta chains share one sample of origin, sequenced in a study of blood T cell repertoires in COVID-19. Profiled with immunoSEQ multiplex PCR; TCRdb holds only in-frame clones, not every one. Here the sample spans around 320,000 clones, around nine tenths being singletons. Sequenced material: PBMCs or T cells enriched from blood (not recorded which). These receptors came from a woman in her forties or fifties who had been exposed to COVID-19.

This clone was recorded a few times. V usage is TRBV5-1 and J usage is TRBJ2-1; D might be TRBD1 (5 bases). Trimming cost V 5 bases and J 5 bases, with 17 bases left between them. CDR1 and CDR2 (germline): SGHRS, YFSETQ. CDR3 length: 15 amino acids. CDR3: CASRIDSLVNNEQFF. The DNA for the CDR3 is TGCGCCAGCAGGATCGACAGCCTAGTTAACAATGAGCAGTTCTTC.

The chain employs TRBV7-2 and TRBJ2-5, with a possible D match to TRBD2 (6 bases). There are 16 residues in the CDR3. Germline loops: CDR1 SGHTA, CDR2 FQGNSA. The ends were cut back, 5 bases at V and 2 bases at J, with 18 bases in the middle. The DNA for the CDR3 is TGTGCCAGCAGCGTAATGATCCGGGAGCTTCAAGAGACCCAGTACTTC. Amino acid sequence: CASSVMIRELQETQYF. Full variable domain (missing parts from reference TRBV7-2 and TRBJ2-5): GAGVSQSPSNKVTEKGKDVELRCDPISGHTALYWYRQSLGQGLEFLIYFQGNSAPDKSGLPSDRFSAERTGGSVSTLTIQRTQQEDSAVYLCASSVMIRELQETQYFGPGTRLLVL.

CDR3 nucleotides: TGCGCCAGCGGACCGGGACAGGGTTACAATGAGCAGTTCTTC. It codes for CASGPGQGYNEQFF. The V gene is TRBV5-1, the J gene TRBJ2-1; 9 bases align to TRBD1. The CDR3 has 14 residues. Trimming took 7 bases from V and 4 from J; bases not matched to a gene: 6. Looked up from germline, CDR1 is SGHRS and CDR2 is YFSETQ.